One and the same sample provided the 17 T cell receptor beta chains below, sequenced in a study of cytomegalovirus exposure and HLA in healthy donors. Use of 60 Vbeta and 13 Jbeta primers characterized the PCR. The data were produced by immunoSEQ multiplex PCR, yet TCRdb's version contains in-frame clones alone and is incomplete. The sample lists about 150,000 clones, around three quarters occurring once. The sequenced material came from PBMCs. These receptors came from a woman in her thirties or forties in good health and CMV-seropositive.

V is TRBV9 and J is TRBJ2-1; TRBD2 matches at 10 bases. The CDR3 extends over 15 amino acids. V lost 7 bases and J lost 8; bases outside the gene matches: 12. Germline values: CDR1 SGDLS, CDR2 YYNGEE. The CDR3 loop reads CASARAPSGGDEQFF. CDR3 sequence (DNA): TGTGCCAGCGCGAGGGCCCCTAGCGGGGGAGATGAGCAGTTCTTC.

The CDR3 sequence: CASSLGGLDTDTQYF. DNA for the CDR3: TGTGCCAGCAGCTTAGGCGGGCTGGATACAGATACGCAGTATTTT. The genes are TRBV7-9 and TRBJ2-3, with D possibly matching TRBD2 (5 bases). Germline lookup yields CDR1 SEHNR and CDR2 FQNEAQ (reference sequence). This CDR3 has 15 amino acids. The V and J ends lost 1 base and 3 bases respectively, with 11 bases between them.

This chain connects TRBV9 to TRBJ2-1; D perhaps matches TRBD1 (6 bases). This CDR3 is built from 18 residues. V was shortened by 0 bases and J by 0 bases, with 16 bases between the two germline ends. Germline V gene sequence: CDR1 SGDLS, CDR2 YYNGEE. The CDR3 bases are TGTGCCAGCAGCGTAGAGCAGGGGCCGTTATTCTCCTACAATGAGCAGTTCTTC. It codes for CASSVEQGPLFSYNEQFF.

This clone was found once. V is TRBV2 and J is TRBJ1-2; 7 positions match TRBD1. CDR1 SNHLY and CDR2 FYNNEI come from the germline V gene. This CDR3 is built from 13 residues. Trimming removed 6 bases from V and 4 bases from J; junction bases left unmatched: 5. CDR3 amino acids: CASRIGQAYGYTF. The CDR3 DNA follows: TGTGCCAGCAGAATCGGACAGGCCTATGGCTACACCTTC. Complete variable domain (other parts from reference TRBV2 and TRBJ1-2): EPEVTQTPSHQVTQMGQEVILRCVPISNHLYFYWYRQILGQKVEFLVSFYNNEISEKSEIFDDQFSVERPDGSNFTLKIRSTKLEDSAMYFCASRIGQAYGYTFGSGTRLTVV.

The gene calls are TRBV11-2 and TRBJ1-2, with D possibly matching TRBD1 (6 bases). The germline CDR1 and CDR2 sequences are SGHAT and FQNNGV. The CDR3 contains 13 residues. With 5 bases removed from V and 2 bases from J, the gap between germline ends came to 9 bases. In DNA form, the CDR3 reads TGTGCCAGCAGCCCTGGGGGCAACTATGGCTACACCTTC. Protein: CASSPGGNYGYTF.

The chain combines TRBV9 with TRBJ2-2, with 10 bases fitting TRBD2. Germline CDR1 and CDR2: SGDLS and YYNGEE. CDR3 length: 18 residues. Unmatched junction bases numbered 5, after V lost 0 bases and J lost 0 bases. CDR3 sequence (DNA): TGTGCCAGCAGCGTAGGAATAGCGGGGGGCGCGAACACCGGGGAGCTGTTTTTT. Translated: CASSVGIAGGANTGELFF.

Here the CDR3 DNA reads TGTGCCAGCAGCTCCGGGGTAATCTCACCCCTCCACTTT. It encodes CASSSGVISPLHF. J is TRBJ1-6 and V is TRBV5-6, with unresolved D. The CDR3 is 13 residues long. Germline lookup yields CDR1 SGHDT and CDR2 YYEEEE. Trimming stripped 3 bases from V and 10 bases from J, with 11 bases between.

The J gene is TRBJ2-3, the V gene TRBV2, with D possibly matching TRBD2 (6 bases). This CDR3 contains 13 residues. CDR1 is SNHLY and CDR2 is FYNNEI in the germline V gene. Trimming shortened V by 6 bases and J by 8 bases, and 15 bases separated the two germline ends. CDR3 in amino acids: CASRRDWRVTQYF. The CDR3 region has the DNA TGTGCCAGCAGGAGGGACTGGAGGGTTACGCAGTATTTT.

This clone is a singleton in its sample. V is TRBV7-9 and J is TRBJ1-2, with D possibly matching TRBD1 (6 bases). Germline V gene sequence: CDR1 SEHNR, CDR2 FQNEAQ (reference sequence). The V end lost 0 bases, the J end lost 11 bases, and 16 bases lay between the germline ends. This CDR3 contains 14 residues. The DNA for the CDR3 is TGTGCCAGCAGCTTAGCGCGAGGGGACATGGGGTACACCTTC. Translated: CASSLARGDMGYTF.

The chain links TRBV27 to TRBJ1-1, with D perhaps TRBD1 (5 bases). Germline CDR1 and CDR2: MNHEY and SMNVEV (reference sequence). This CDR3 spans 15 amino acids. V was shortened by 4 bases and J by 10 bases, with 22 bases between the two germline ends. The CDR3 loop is CASSSTTDLFVRAFF. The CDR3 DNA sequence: TGTGCCAGCAGTTCAACGACAGATTTATTCGTGCGAGCTTTCTTT.

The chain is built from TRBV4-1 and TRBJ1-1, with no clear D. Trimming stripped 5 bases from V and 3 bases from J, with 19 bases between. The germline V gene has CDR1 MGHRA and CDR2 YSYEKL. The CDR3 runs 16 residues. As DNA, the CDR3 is TGCGCCAGCAGCAGCCAAGTGGCGGGCTCCTACACTGAAGCTTTCTTT. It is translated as CASSSQVAGSYTEAFF.

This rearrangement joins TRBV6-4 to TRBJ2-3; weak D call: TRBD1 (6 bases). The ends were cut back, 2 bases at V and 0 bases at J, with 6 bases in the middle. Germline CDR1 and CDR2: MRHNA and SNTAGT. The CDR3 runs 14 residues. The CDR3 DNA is TGTGCCAGCAGTGACGGGACAAGCACAGATACGCAGTATTTT. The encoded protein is CASSDGTSTDTQYF.

This CDR3 reads CASSTGTGGSGTQYF. CDR3 sequence (DNA): TGTGCCAGCAGCACCGGGACAGGGGGATCGGGTACGCAGTATTTT. The chain joins TRBV7-2 to TRBJ2-3; TRBD1 aligns across 11 bases. V was pared by 5 bases and J by 8 bases, with 9 bases of the junction left unmatched. The CDR3 runs to 15 residues. The V gene's germline CDR1 is SGHTA and CDR2 FQGNSA.

The CDR3 region has the DNA TGTGCCAGCAGCGGTACCGGGACTACCAAAGAGACCCAGTACTTC. Translating gives CASSGTGTTKETQYF. The chain employs TRBV9 and TRBJ2-5; 7 positions match TRBD2. Germline CDR1 reads SGDLS; CDR2 reads YYNGEE. The CDR3 spans 15 residues. The J segment lost 3 bases and the V segment lost 3 bases, leaving 8 bases of the junction unmatched.

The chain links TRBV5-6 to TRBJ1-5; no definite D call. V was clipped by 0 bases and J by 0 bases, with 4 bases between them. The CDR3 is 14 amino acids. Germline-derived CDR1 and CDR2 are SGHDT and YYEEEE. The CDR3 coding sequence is TGTGCCAGCAGCTTGGCCGGTAGCAATCAGCCCCAGCATTTT. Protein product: CASSLAGSNQPQHF.

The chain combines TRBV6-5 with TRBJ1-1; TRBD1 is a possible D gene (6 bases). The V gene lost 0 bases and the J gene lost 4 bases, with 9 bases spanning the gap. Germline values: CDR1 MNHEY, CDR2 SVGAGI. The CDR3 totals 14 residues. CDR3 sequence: CASSYSGRGTEAFF. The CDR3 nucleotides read TGTGCCAGCAGTTACTCAGGCAGGGGCACTGAAGCTTTCTTT.

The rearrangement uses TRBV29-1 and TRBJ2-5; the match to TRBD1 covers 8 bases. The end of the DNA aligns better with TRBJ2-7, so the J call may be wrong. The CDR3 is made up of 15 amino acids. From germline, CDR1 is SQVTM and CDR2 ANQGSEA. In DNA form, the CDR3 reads TGCAGCGTTTTAGGTGCGGACAGGGACCCCTACGAGCAGTACTTC. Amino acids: CSVLGADRDPYEQYF.